The source of this T cell receptor (beta chain) is a study of blood T cell repertoires in COVID-19. Study as a whole: Samples of COVID-19 (acute and convalescent) were obtained from the United States, Italy and Spain.

As to this clone: Other DNA sequences of this sample code for an identical CDR3.

From germline, CDR1 is LNHNV and CDR2 YYDKDF (reference sequence). This CDR3 contains 15 residues. V was pared by 0 bases and J by 0 bases, with 6 bases between. Source study methods: Amplification of reference gene primers provided the estimated nucleated cell counts. The table came from immunoSEQ multiplex PCR; TCRdb's copy has only in-frame clones and leaves some out. D and trimming come from the DNA, and the V and J calls and clone size come from that table. The sample shows 290,000 or so clones, around 86% of them seen only once. This clonotype originated in a young woman who had recovered from COVID-19. This chain links TRBV15 with TRBJ1-3; the D is unclear. The sequenced sample was PBMCs or T cells enriched from blood (not recorded which). DNA of the CDR3: TGTGCCACCAGCAGAGACCGGGACTCTGGAAACACCATATATTTT. Its protein is CATSRDRDSGNTIYF.